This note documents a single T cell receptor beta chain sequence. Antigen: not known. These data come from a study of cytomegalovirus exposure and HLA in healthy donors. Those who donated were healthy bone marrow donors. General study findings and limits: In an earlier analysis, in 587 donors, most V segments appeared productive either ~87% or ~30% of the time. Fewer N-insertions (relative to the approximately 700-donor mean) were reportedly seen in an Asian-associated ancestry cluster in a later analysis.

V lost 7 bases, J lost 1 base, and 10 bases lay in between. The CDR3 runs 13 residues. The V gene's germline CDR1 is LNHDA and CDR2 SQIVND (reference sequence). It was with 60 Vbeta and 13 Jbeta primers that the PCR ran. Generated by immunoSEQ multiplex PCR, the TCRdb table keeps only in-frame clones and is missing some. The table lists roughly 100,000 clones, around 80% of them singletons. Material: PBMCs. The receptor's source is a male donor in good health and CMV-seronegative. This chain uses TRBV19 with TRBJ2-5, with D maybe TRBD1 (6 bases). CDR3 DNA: TGTGCCAGTATTGGCAGGGGCCAAGAGACCCAGTACTTC. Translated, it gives CASIGRGQETQYF.